A selection of T cell receptor beta chains follows, all from one sample in a study of cytomegalovirus exposure and HLA in healthy donors. Assay used: immunoSEQ multiplex PCR; TCRdb lists only in-frame clones, some missing. There are under 100,000 clones in the sample; approximately 96% occur only once, and roughly 1.3% lies in the top ten. The material sequenced was PBMCs. Receptor source: a woman aged 18-29 years in good health and CMV-seronegative. The CDR3 runs from the conserved cysteine through the conserved F or W. A D gene is named only where the DNA matches it firmly. Clone size is stated in some rows and not others, as once, few, many or a class when expanded.

CDR3nt	CDR3aa	d_gene	v_gene	j_gene	abundance
TGTGCCAGCTCACCTACTAGCGGGAGCTCCTACGAGCAGTACTTC	CASSPTSGSSYEQYF	TRBD2	TRBV18	TRBJ2-7	.
TGTGCCAGCAGTCCCTTGGATACGCAGTATTTT	CASSPLDTQYF	.	TRBV28	TRBJ2-3	.
TGTGCCAGCAGCTCGCAGGGAACTAACTATGGCTACACCTTC	CASSSQGTNYGYTF	.	TRBV7-2	TRBJ1-2	.
TGCAGCGTCCGAACTGGGGAGTACACTGAAGCTTTCTTT	CSVRTGEYTEAFF	.	TRBV29-1	TRBJ1-1	few
TGTGCCAGCAGCCAAGGGGGCCCAAGGAGTGGCTACACCTTC	CASSQGGPRSGYTF	.	TRBV14	TRBJ1-2	.
TGCAGCGTTGAAGGGGACAGGGAGGACTCCTACGAGCAGTACTTC	CSVEGDREDSYEQYF	TRBD1	TRBV29-1	TRBJ2-7	.
TGTGCCAGTAGTAGGACAGGGGGCAATCAGCCCCAGCATTTT	CASSRTGGNQPQHF	TRBD1	TRBV19	TRBJ1-5	.
TGTGCCAGCAGCTTGGTATGGCAGAGCGGAGGTGAAAAACTGTTTTTT	CASSLVWQSGGEKLFF	.	TRBV5-8	TRBJ1-4	once
TGCGCCAGCAGCCCCAACGCCAGGGGAACTGAAGCTTTCTTT	CASSPNARGTEAFF	.	TRBV4-1	TRBJ1-1	.
TGTGCCAGCAGCCAGCGCGGGACAGGGGTTGAAAAACTGTTTTTT	CASSQRGTGVEKLFF	TRBD1	TRBV14	TRBJ1-4	.
TGTGCCAGTAAGTCCGAGGTCGGATACTATGGCTACACCTTC	CASKSEVGYYGYTF	.	TRBV19	TRBJ1-2	.
TGTGCCAGCTCACCCCAGACAGGGGTTAGCTACGAGCAGTACTTC	CASSPQTGVSYEQYF	TRBD1	TRBV18	TRBJ2-7	.
TGTGCCAGTAGTGAGGGGACTAGCGCCAGGGAGCAGTACTTC	CASSEGTSAREQYF	TRBD2	TRBV19	TRBJ2-7	.
TGTGCCAGTAGTATAGGGGGCAGACCGCAGTACTTC	CASSIGGRPQYF	.	TRBV19	TRBJ2-7	.
TGTGCCAGCAGCTCCGTAGGTGGAGCCCAAGAGACCCAGTACTTC	CASSSVGGAQETQYF	.	TRBV28	TRBJ2-5	.
TGTGCCAGCAGCCAACTCTCCGGACACGGCTATGGCTACACCTTC	CASSQLSGHGYGYTF	.	TRBV14	TRBJ1-2	once
TGCGCCAGCAGCCAAGGTCCGGGGGTGGGAAACTACGAGCAGTACTTC	CASSQGPGVGNYEQYF	.	TRBV4-1	TRBJ2-7	.
TGTGCCAGCAGCTTAGAACAGGGCAACACTGAAGCTTTCTTT	CASSLEQGNTEAFF	.	TRBV7-9	TRBJ1-1	.
TGTGCCAGCAGTTACCGGGCTGGGAGAACCAACAATGAGCAGTTCTTC	CASSYRAGRTNNEQFF	.	TRBV6-5	TRBJ2-1	.
TGTGCCACCCAGTGGGACAGGTCCTCTGGGACTGAAGCTTTCTTT	CATQWDRSSGTEAFF	TRBD1	TRBV7-2	TRBJ1-1	.
TGCGCCAGCAGTGAGTCACTAGCGGGAGGCAATGAGCAGTTCTTC	CASSESLAGGNEQFF	TRBD2	TRBV10-1	TRBJ2-1	.
TGTGCCAGCAGCGTAGACCTCAACGGCGGGTCCTACGAGCAGTACTTC	CASSVDLNGGSYEQYF	.	TRBV9	TRBJ2-7	.
TGTGCCAGCAGTTTACCCCGGACTAGCGACTCCTACGAGCAGTACTTC	CASSLPRTSDSYEQYF	TRBD2	TRBV28	TRBJ2-7	.
TGTGCCAGCAGCCAAGTGGGGGACAGGGGGCGCACCGGGGAGCTGTTTTTT	CASSQVGDRGRTGELFF	TRBD1	TRBV14	TRBJ2-2	.
TGTGCCAGCAGCCAAGATGACCGGGGGACAGGCCCTGTGGGGGACTTC	CASSQDDRGTGPVGDF	TRBD1	TRBV4-2	TRBJ2-7	.
TGTGCCAGTAGTATATCGGCAGGTCAAGCCTACGAGCAGTACTTC	CASSISAGQAYEQYF	.	TRBV19	TRBJ2-7	.
TGTGCCACCAGCAGAGCTACAGGGAACACTGAAGCTTTCTTT	CATSRATGNTEAFF	.	TRBV15	TRBJ1-1	.
TGTGCCAGCATCCGGCGAGGGCCGGACACCGGGGAGCTGTTTTTT	CASIRRGPDTGELFF	.	TRBV6-5	TRBJ2-2	.
TGTGCCAGCAGCTTAGCGCGGGGAACTGGGGGCTACACCTTC	CASSLARGTGGYTF	.	TRBV7-9	TRBJ1-2	.
TGTGCCAGCAGTCAACCTCGGGGGGGCGGACGATTCAATGAGCAGTTCTTC	CASSQPRGGGRFNEQFF	TRBD2	TRBV27	TRBJ2-1	.
TGTGCCAGCAGTGAGCGGGGGGGGACTGAAGCTTTCTTT	CASSERGGTEAFF	.	TRBV6-4	TRBJ1-1	.
TGCGCCAGCAGCCAAGACCCCGCCGGGAGCTACACCTTC	CASSQDPAGSYTF	.	TRBV5-1	TRBJ1-2	.
TGTGCCAGCAGCTTAATTAGTTGGGTAGCGCCCTCCCAGCATGAGCAGTTCTTC	CASSLISWVAPSQHEQFF	.	TRBV11-1	TRBJ2-1	.
TGTGCCATCCTCCGGAGGGCTTACAATGAGCAGTTCTTC	CAILRRAYNEQFF	.	TRBV6-7	TRBJ2-1	once
TGTGCCAGCAGTCCAGGACAGCTATACGAGCAGTACTTC	CASSPGQLYEQYF	.	TRBV27	TRBJ2-7	.
TGTGCCAGCAGTTCCCATCCGGTAGATGGCTACACCTTC	CASSSHPVDGYTF	.	TRBV6-5	TRBJ1-2	.
TGTGCCAGCAGTTTTACAGGGGCGGGAAACTATGGCTACACCTTC	CASSFTGAGNYGYTF	TRBD1	TRBV27	TRBJ1-2	.
TGCGCCAGCAGCCCCGGAGGGACTAGCGTCTACAATGAGCAGTTCTTC	CASSPGGTSVYNEQFF	TRBD2	TRBV5-1	TRBJ2-1	.
TGTGCCAGCACCCCGGGACAAAACAATCAGCCCCAGCATTTT	CASTPGQNNQPQHF	.	TRBV6-5	TRBJ1-5	.
TGTGCCAGCACCCCCGGGACTGAAGCTTTCTTT	CASTPGTEAFF	.	TRBV7-2	TRBJ1-1	.
TGTGCCAGCAGTTTCTCCCCGGGACAGGGATACAATGAGCAGTTCTTC	CASSFSPGQGYNEQFF	TRBD1	TRBV6-5	TRBJ2-1	.
TGCGCCAGCATCCAAGGGACTAGCGGAGTCAGCACAGATACGCAGTATTTT	CASIQGTSGVSTDTQYF	TRBD2	TRBV10-2	TRBJ2-3	.
TGTGCCAGCAGTTCCGGACAGGGAGCTAACTATGGCTACACCTTC	CASSSGQGANYGYTF	TRBD1	TRBV28	TRBJ1-2	.
TGCAGCGTTCAGGGGACTACCGATGGGGAGCTGTTTTTT	CSVQGTTDGELFF	.	TRBV29-1	TRBJ2-2	once
TGTGCCAGCAGTCTCTATCCTGGACAGTGGAACACTGAAGCTTTCTTT	CASSLYPGQWNTEAFF	.	TRBV27	TRBJ1-1	.
TGTGCCAGCAGCGACACCGGCGCTCGTGATGAAAAACTGTTTTTT	CASSDTGARDEKLFF	.	TRBV11-2	TRBJ1-4	.
TGTGCCAGTAGAGTTAGCGGAAACTTCAATGAGCAGTTCTTC	CASRVSGNFNEQFF	.	TRBV19	TRBJ2-1	once
TGTGCCAGCAGCTTAGGTCCACAGACTAGCGGCGGGACCCAGTACTTC	CASSLGPQTSGGTQYF	TRBD2	TRBV11-1	TRBJ2-5	.
TGTGCCAGCAGCTTGTATCCTAGCGGGGCCTCCTACGAGCAGTACTTC	CASSLYPSGASYEQYF	TRBD2	TRBV7-2	TRBJ2-7	.
TGTGCCAGCAGTTTATGGGGGACTAGCAGTGAGCAGTTCTTC	CASSLWGTSSEQFF	TRBD2	TRBV27	TRBJ2-1	once
TGTGCCAGCAGTTACCGGGGGGCGGTTCAGCCCCAGCATTTT	CASSYRGAVQPQHF	.	TRBV27	TRBJ1-5	.
TGTGCCAGCAGTTTATCGTTCGGTCATACACCCCTCCACTTT	CASSLSFGHTPLHF	.	TRBV27	TRBJ1-6	.
TGTGCCAGTAGTATAGGTAGGGGCGACTCAATCGGGTTGAACACTGAAGCTTTCTTT	CASSIGRGDSIGLNTEAFF	.	TRBV19	TRBJ1-1	.
TGTGCCATGGGGCCCGGACTAGCGGGGACCTCTGGGGCCAACGTCCTGACTTTC	CAMGPGLAGTSGANVLTF	TRBD2	TRBV10-3	TRBJ2-6	.
TGTGCCAGCAGCCACCCGGCAGATACGCAGTATTTT	CASSHPADTQYF	.	TRBV27	TRBJ2-3	.
TGTGCCAGCAGTTTCCGCCCTTTTTCCGGGAACTACGAGCAGTACTTC	CASSFRPFSGNYEQYF	.	TRBV27	TRBJ2-7	.